This T cell receptor (beta chain) originates from a study of blood T cell repertoires in COVID-19. Study-wide background: The cDNA or gDNA used as material had been derived from T cells, B-cell-depleted T cells, or PBMCs.

The assay was immunoSEQ multiplex PCR, and TCRdb's table has in-frame clones only and misses some. The table records about 120,000 clones, roughly nine tenths of them present only once. The V gene end was trimmed by 3 bases and the J gene end by 0 bases; junction bases not matched to a gene: 10. Looked up from germline, CDR1 is KGHSH and CDR2 is LQKENI. The CDR3 has 17 residues. V is TRBV18 and J is TRBJ2-7; 8 positions match TRBD2. The receptor comes from a man between 65 and 85 years old with active or convalescent COVID-19. The sequencing input was peripheral blood. The CDR3 region is CASSPLLAGSSSYEQYF. CDR3 sequence (DNA): TGTGCCAGCTCACCCCTCCTAGCGGGCTCGAGCTCCTACGAGCAGTACTTC.